Many counts were recorded for the clone carrying this T cell receptor (beta chain). What it recognizes is unknown. At one boundary the junction diverges from the germline segment, which might be a read error. The CDR3 is 17 residues long. The germline V gene has CDR1 LNHNV and CDR2 YYDKDF (reference sequence). The time point was: longitudinal time-point 2. TCRdb redid the calling of the 5' RACE reads with MiXCR, one entry per CDR3 protein. The sample records 70,000 to 95,000 distinct CDR3 sequences, roughly 13% being singletons. These data come from a study of neurological immune-mediated disorders. Study findings and constraints: Because no CDR3 amino acid sequences were shared across subjects by expanded clones, private repertoires were suggested in all groups.

The clonotype was recovered from a female donor with HTLV-1-associated myelopathy (HAM/TSP). Material for sequencing was PBMCs. The V and J genes are TRBV15 and TRBJ2-5; a possible D gene is TRBD1 (5 bases). The CDR3 protein is CATSRDWVTEGAETQYF. In DNA, the CDR3 is TGTGCTACCAGCAGAGATTGGGTCACGGAAGGGGCAGAGACCCAGTACTTC.